Below, 30 T cell receptor beta chains from the same sample are listed, as sequenced in a study of identical twins. TCRdb analysed the 5' RACE reads with MiXCR anew, one entry per CDR3 protein. The repertoire consists of about 390,000 distinct CDR3 sequences, with approximately 10% occurring once and the leading ten covering over 7%. The sample consisted of naive T cells sorted from blood. Receptors were obtained from a woman between 45 and 60 years old in good health.

This clonotype was counted between two and nine times. The genes are TRBV27 and TRBJ2-1, with 7 positions matching TRBD2. J lost 3 bases, V lost 6 bases, and 8 bases had no gene match. CDR1 and CDR2 from the germline V gene are MNHEY and SMNVEV (reference sequence). CDR3 length equals 15 residues. CDR3: CASRILADYYNEQFF. The CDR3 nucleotides read TGTGCCAGCAGGATCCTAGCGGATTACTACAATGAGCAGTTCTTC.

The chain combines TRBV7-9 with TRBJ2-4; 7 positions match TRBD2. Trimming removed 1 base from V and 6 bases from J; junction bases left unmatched: 9. The CDR3 contains 16 residues. Germline loops: CDR1 SEHNR, CDR2 FQNEAQ (reference sequence). CDR3 nucleotides: TGTGCCAGCAGCTTAGGAGGCGGGAGTGTCGGAAACATTCAGTACTTC. Protein sequence: CASSLGGGSVGNIQYF.

The rearrangement links TRBV10-3 to TRBJ2-7, with 14 positions matching TRBD2. This CDR3 comprises 13 residues. Germline V lookup: CDR1 ENHRY, CDR2 SYGVKD. V trimming: 2 bases; J trimming: 9 bases; junction bases outside the gene matches: 0. The CDR3 here is CAISEGLAGGQYV. The CDR3, as DNA: TGTGCCATCAGTGAGGGACTAGCGGGAGGGCAGTACGTC.

In its sample, this clonotype was seen a few times. The chain couples TRBV27 to TRBJ2-6, with D possibly matching TRBD2 (5 bases). Germline CDR1 and CDR2: MNHEY and SMNVEV (reference sequence). V gave up 8 bases and J gave up 4 bases, with 12 bases separating them. This CDR3 spans 14 amino acids. CDR3: CASQTGYGANVLTF. CDR3 DNA sequence: TGTGCCAGCCAAACGGGGTACGGGGCCAACGTCCTGACTTTC.

V is TRBV20-1 and J is TRBJ1-1, with no clear D. Trimming left V 5 bases short and J 0 bases short, with 13 bases between. CDR1 DFQATT and CDR2 SNEGSKA come from the germline V gene (reference sequence). The CDR3 spans 14 residues. The CDR3 coding sequence is TGCAGTGCTTCCCCGATACCAATGAACACTGAAGCTTTCTTT. This codes for CSASPIPMNTEAFF.

This clonotype was observed many times. The rearrangement uses TRBV5-1 and TRBJ2-3; D possibly corresponds to TRBD2 (6 bases). CDR1 SGHRS and CDR2 YFSETQ come from the germline V gene. This CDR3 is 14 amino acids long. V lost 7 bases and J 7 bases, leaving 19 bases between the germline ends. The CDR3 region is CASRSREMSNTQYF. Written as DNA, the CDR3 is TGCGCCAGCCGATCGCGGGAAATGTCAAATACGCAGTATTTT. The full variable domain, rest sourced from reference TRBV5-1 and TRBJ2-3, is KAGVTQTPRYLIKTRGQQVTLSCSPISGHRSVSWYQQTPGQGLQFLFEYFSETQRNKGNFPGRFSGRQFSNSRSEMNVSTLELGDSALYLCASRSREMSNTQYFGPGTRLTVL.

The sample holds many counts of this clonotype. This chain joins TRBV5-1 and TRBJ1-4, with D possibly TRBD1 on 5 matching bases. The V end was cut by 2 bases, the J end by 8 bases, with 16 bases between. CDR1 is SGHRS, CDR2 YFSETQ, per germline. The CDR3 has 15 residues. DNA for the CDR3: TGCGCCAGCAGCTTTATTTCTTCAGGGTCCGAAAAACTGTTTTTT. Translation: CASSFISSGSEKLFF. Variable domain in full (rest from reference TRBV5-1 and TRBJ1-4): KAGVTQTPRYLIKTRGQQVTLSCSPISGHRSVSWYQQTPGQGLQFLFEYFSETQRNKGNFPGRFSGRQFSNSRSEMNVSTLELGDSALYLCASSFISSGSEKLFFGSGTQLSVL.

This clonotype was detected ten times or more. This chain uses TRBV5-1 with TRBJ2-7; perhaps TRBD1 as D (6 bases). With 2 bases removed from V and 3 bases from J, the gap between germline ends came to 12 bases. The CDR3 spans 14 residues. Germline assignment: CDR1 SGHRS and CDR2 YFSETQ. CDR3 DNA: TGCGCCAGCAGCTTCAACAGGGATTACTACGAGCAGTACTTC. The encoded protein is CASSFNRDYYEQYF.

The sample holds many counts of this clonotype. The V gene is TRBV12-3 or TRBV12-4, the J gene TRBJ1-5; TRBD1 matches at 7 bases. The V segment lost 6 bases and the J segment 7 bases; nucleotides outside the gene matches: 12. CDR3 length equals 15 residues. The CDR3 is CASSPTDRRSQPQHF. Written as DNA, the CDR3 is TGTGCCAGCAGCCCTACGGACAGGCGGAGCCAGCCCCAGCATTTT.

This chain uses TRBV5-1 with TRBJ2-3; weak D call: TRBD1 (5 bases). The V gene's germline CDR1 is SGHRS and CDR2 YFSETQ. The V end was cut by 2 bases, the J end by 3 bases, with 10 bases between. The CDR3 length is 14 residues. As DNA, the CDR3 is TGCGCCAGCAGCTTCCTCGACAGAACAGATACGCAGTATTTT. It codes for CASSFLDRTDTQYF. The whole variable domain, filled in from reference TRBV5-1 and TRBJ2-3, reads KAGVTQTPRYLIKTRGQQVTLSCSPISGHRSVSWYQQTPGQGLQFLFEYFSETQRNKGNFPGRFSGRQFSNSRSEMNVSTLELGDSALYLCASSFLDRTDTQYFGPGTRLTVL.

Turning to this clonotype: This may come from a read error, since a much larger clone is one base off. The conserved final phenylalanine or tryptophan is absent from the CDR3, which likely points to a read error. The chain employs TRBV5-1 and TRBJ2-7; weak D call: TRBD1 (6 bases). Trimming shortened V by 2 bases and J by 1 base, and 13 bases separated the two germline ends. The germline V gene encodes CDR1 SGHRS and CDR2 YFSETQ. The CDR3 runs 15 residues. CDR3 nucleotide sequence: TGCGCCAGCAGCTTCGGACAGCAATGGTCCTACGAGCAGTACTTG. Its protein product is CASSFGQQWSYEQYL.

This clonotype occurred a few times. The chain links TRBV7-3 to TRBJ2-1; TRBD2 matches at 14 bases. V was pared by 5 bases and J by 3 bases, with 12 bases of the junction left unmatched. CDR1 and CDR2 from the germline V gene are SGHTA and FQGTGA. CDR3 length: 19 amino acids. The CDR3 sequence: CASSLEPGLAGANYNEQFF. In DNA, the CDR3 is TGTGCCAGCAGCCTCGAGCCGGGACTAGCGGGAGCGAACTACAATGAGCAGTTCTTC.

This clonotype was observed many times. This rearrangement joins TRBV7-9 to TRBJ2-7, with TRBD2 matching 9 bases. Per the germline V gene, CDR1 is SEHNR and CDR2 is FQNEAQ (reference sequence). V was clipped by 5 bases and J by 0 bases; unmatched bases: 8. The CDR3 is 16 residues long. The CDR3 sequence: CASSHLGLAYSYEQYF. In DNA form, the CDR3 reads TGTGCCAGCAGCCATTTGGGACTAGCTTACTCCTACGAGCAGTACTTC. The full variable domain, its missing parts supplied by reference TRBV7-9 and TRBJ2-7, is DTGVSQNPRHKITKRGQNVTFRCDPISEHNRLYWYRQTLGQGPEFLTYFQNEAQLEKSRLLSDRFSAERPKGSFSTLEIQRTEQGDSAMYLCASSHLGLAYSYEQYFGPGTRLTVT.

This clonotype was seen more than once but under ten times. The V and J genes are TRBV12-3 or TRBV12-4 and TRBJ2-6, with no clear D. This CDR3 contains 15 residues. V shed 6 bases and J shed 0 bases, with 9 bases lying between them. In DNA, the CDR3 is TGTGCCAGCAGCCGTCGGACCTCTGGGGCCAACGTCCTGACTTTC. Protein: CASSRRTSGANVLTF.

In nucleotides, the CDR3 is TGTGCCATCAGTGAGTCTTTAAGCGGGAATACCTACAATGAGCAGTTCTTC. Translating it yields CAISESLSGNTYNEQFF. The chain couples TRBV10-3 to TRBJ2-1, with 7 nucleotides matching TRBD2. The ends lost 0 bases at V and 2 bases at J; junction bases unmatched: 7. The length of the CDR3 is 17 residues. Germline-derived CDR1 and CDR2 are ENHRY and SYGVKD.

About this clonotype: A read error may account for a junction end that differs from germline. The chain is built from TRBV11-2 and TRBJ2-3; perhaps TRBD2 as D (6 bases). In germline, CDR1 is SGHAT, CDR2 FQNNGV. This CDR3 contains 16 residues. CDR3 DNA: TGTGCCAGCAGCTTAGGTGCCTCGGGAGTTGCAGATACGCCGTATTTT. Its translation: CASSLGASGVADTPYF.

This clonotype was observed a few times. The chain recombines TRBV2 with TRBJ2-6; D gene uncertain. Trimming stripped 7 bases from V and 7 bases from J, with 20 bases between. Germline V gene lookup returns CDR1 SNHLY and CDR2 FYNNEI. The length of the CDR3 is 16 residues. CDR3 region: CASTFPDLVGANVLTF. The CDR3 DNA reads as TGTGCCAGCACCTTCCCAGACTTGGTCGGAGCCAACGTCCTGACTTTC.

This clonotype turned up a few times. The rearrangement links TRBV5-6 to TRBJ1-1, with 8 bases that match TRBD1. Trimming at V came to 2 bases and at J to 0 bases, leaving 6 bases not matched to a gene. Germline CDR1 is SGHDT and CDR2 is YYEEEE. This CDR3 has 16 residues. The CDR3 reads CASSFKTGALNTEAFF. CDR3 in DNA: TGTGCCAGCAGCTTTAAGACAGGGGCGCTGAACACTGAAGCTTTCTTT.

This clonotype was counted a few times. This chain joins TRBV7-6 and TRBJ2-1; D may correspond to TRBD1 or TRBD2 (5 bases each). V dropped 0 bases and J dropped 3 bases, with 12 bases sitting between them. Germline CDR1 reads SGHVS; CDR2 reads FNYEAQ. The CDR3 is 16 amino acids. CDR3 DNA sequence: TGTGCCAGCAGCTTAGCTCCGGGACGGATCTACAATGAGCAGTTCTTC. Translation: CASSLAPGRIYNEQFF.

This clonotype was seen ten or more times. The chain employs TRBV25-1 and TRBJ2-3, with 11 bases identical to TRBD2. Germline values: CDR1 MGHDK, CDR2 SYGVNS. The J segment lost 6 bases and the V segment lost 3 bases, leaving 5 bases of the junction unmatched. CDR3 length equals 15 residues. DNA of the CDR3: TGTGCCAGCAGTGATGAGGCTAGCGGGAGGGATACGCAGTATTTT. Amino acid sequence: CASSDEASGRDTQYF.

This clonotype showed up many times. The chain has TRBV29-1 and TRBJ2-1; D assignment may be TRBD1 or TRBD2 (5 bases each). Germline values: CDR1 SQVTM, CDR2 ANQGSEA. CDR3 length: 16 amino acids. The V end was cut by 0 bases, the J end by 0 bases, with 12 bases between. The CDR3 here is CSVEDHFGASYNEQFF. The CDR3 DNA follows: TGCAGCGTTGAAGATCATTTCGGGGCCTCCTACAATGAGCAGTTCTTC.

The chain recombines TRBV12-3 or TRBV12-4 with TRBJ1-1; D remains unclear. This CDR3 is built from 13 residues. The ends were cut back, 8 bases at V and 3 bases at J, with 13 bases in the middle. The CDR3 coding sequence is TGTGCCAGCGTGCTTTTTGGGGACACTGAAGCTTTCTTT. Protein product: CASVLFGDTEAFF.

The gene calls are TRBV3-1 and TRBJ2-4; TRBD2 agrees at 15 bases. CDR3 length equals 16 residues. Germline-derived CDR1 and CDR2 are LGHDT and YNNKEL (reference sequence). Trimming removed 4 bases from V and 15 bases from J; junction bases left unmatched: 13. The CDR3: CASSPGLAGGPLLTYF. In nucleotides, the CDR3 is TGTGCCAGCAGCCCCGGACTAGCGGGAGGGCCCCTGTTAACGTACTTC.

This clonotype was recorded many times. The chain employs TRBV27 and TRBJ2-7; TRBD1 aligns across 11 bases. The CDR3 is 18 residues long. Germline assignment: CDR1 MNHEY and CDR2 SMNVEV (reference sequence). V lost 3 bases and J lost 4; bases outside the gene matches: 14. The CDR3 region is CASSFLGQGAIWCYEQYF. CDR3 DNA sequence: TGTGCCAGCAGTTTTCTAGGACAGGGGGCGATTTGGTGTTACGAGCAGTACTTC.

This clonotype came up once. The chain uses TRBV4-1 and TRBJ2-5; weak D call: TRBD1 (5 bases). Germline CDR1 MGHRA, CDR2 YSYEKL. V was trimmed by 5 bases and J by 4 bases, leaving 11 bases between them. The CDR3 consists of 13 residues. The CDR3: CASSFTGLETQYF. CDR3 coding DNA: TGCGCCAGCAGCTTCACAGGATTAGAGACCCAGTACTTC.

This clonotype has a handful of counts. This chain joins TRBV11-3 and TRBJ2-7, with D perhaps TRBD1 or TRBD2 (6 bases each). Germline CDR1 reads SGHNT; CDR2 reads YENEEA. This CDR3 contains 14 residues. V shed 8 bases and J shed 0 bases, with 14 bases lying between them. As DNA, the CDR3 is TGTGCCAGCTCTGGGGGGCCCCTCTCCTACGAGCAGTACTTC. Its translation: CASSGGPLSYEQYF.

This clonotype came up a few times. The chain carries TRBV6-1 and TRBJ2-5; 10 nucleotides line up with TRBD2. This CDR3 has 15 amino acids. Germline assignment: CDR1 MNHNS and CDR2 SASEGT. The J segment lost 1 base and the V segment lost 6 bases, leaving 5 bases of the junction unmatched. This chain's CDR3 is CASREREGFQETQYF. CDR3 coding DNA: TGTGCCAGCAGGGAGCGGGAGGGTTTCCAAGAGACCCAGTACTTC.

The chain combines TRBV2 with TRBJ2-5, with 7 bases lining up with TRBD1. Looked up from germline, CDR1 is SNHLY and CDR2 is FYNNEI. J gave up 5 bases and V 5 bases, and 14 bases lay outside the gene matches. The CDR3 is made up of 16 amino acids. The CDR3 protein is CASSLVRGQRGETQYF. The CDR3 DNA sequence: TGTGCCAGCAGTTTAGTACGGGGACAGCGAGGGGAGACCCAGTACTTC.

The rearrangement links TRBV3-1 to TRBJ2-2; D unclear. The germline V gene has CDR1 LGHDT and CDR2 YNNKEL (reference sequence). V lost 3 bases and J lost 4, with 12 bases in between. The CDR3 spans 15 residues. CDR3 in amino acids: CASSHRVGVTGELFF. The CDR3 nucleotides read TGTGCCAGCAGCCACAGAGTAGGCGTCACCGGGGAGCTGTTTTTT. The whole variable domain, remainder taken from reference TRBV3-1 and TRBJ2-2, is DTAVSQTPKYLVTQMGNDKSIKCEQNLGHDTMYWYKQDSKKFLKIMFSYNNKELIINETVPNRFSPKSPDKAHLNLHINSLELGDSAVYFCASSHRVGVTGELFFGEGSRLTVL.

This clonotype came up a few times. The chain is built from TRBV18 and TRBJ2-2; 9 bases match TRBD1. J was trimmed by 3 bases and V by 7 bases; bases with no gene match: 6. Germline CDR1 and CDR2: KGHSH and LQKENI. This CDR3 has 15 amino acids. DNA of the CDR3: TGTGCCAGCTGCAGGACAGGGGCTTACACCGGGGAGCTGTTTTTT. It specifies CASCRTGAYTGELFF.